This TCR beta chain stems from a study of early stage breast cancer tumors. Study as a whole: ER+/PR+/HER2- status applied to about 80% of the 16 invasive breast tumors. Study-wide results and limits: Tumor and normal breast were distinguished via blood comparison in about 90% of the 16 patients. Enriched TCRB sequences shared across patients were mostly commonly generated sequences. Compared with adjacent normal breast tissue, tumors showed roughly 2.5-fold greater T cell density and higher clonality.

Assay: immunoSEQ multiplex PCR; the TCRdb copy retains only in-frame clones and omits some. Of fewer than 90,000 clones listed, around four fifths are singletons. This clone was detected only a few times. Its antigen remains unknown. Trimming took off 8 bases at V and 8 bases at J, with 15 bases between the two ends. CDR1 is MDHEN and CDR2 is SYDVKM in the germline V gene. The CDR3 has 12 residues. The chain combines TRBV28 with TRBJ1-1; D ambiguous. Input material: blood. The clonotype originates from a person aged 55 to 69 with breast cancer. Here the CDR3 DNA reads TGTGCCAGCGGAGAACTGGAGAGAGAAGCTTTCTTT. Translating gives CASGELEREAFF.